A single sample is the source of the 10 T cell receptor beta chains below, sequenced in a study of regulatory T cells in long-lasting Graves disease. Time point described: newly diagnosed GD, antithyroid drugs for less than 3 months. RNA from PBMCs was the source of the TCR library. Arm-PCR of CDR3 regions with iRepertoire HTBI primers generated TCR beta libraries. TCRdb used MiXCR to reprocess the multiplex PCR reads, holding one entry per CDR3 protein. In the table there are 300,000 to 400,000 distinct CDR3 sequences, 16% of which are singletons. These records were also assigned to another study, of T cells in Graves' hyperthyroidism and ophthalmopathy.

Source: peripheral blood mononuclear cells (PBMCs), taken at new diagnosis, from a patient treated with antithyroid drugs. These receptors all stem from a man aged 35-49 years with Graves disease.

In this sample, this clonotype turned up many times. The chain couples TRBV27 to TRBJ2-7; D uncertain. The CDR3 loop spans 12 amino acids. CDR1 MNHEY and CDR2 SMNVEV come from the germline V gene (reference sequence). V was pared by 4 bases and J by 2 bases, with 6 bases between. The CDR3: CASSSDPYEQYF. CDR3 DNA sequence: TGTGCCAGCAGTTCCGACCCCTACGAGCAGTACTTC.

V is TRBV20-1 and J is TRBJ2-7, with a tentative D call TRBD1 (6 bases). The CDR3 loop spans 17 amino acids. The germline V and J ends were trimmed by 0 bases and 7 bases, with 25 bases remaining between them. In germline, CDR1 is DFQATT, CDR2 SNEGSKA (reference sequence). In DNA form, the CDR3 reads TGCAGTGCTAGAGATTACCCCCGCCAGGGGCCAGAGCGGGAGCAGTACTTC. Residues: CSARDYPRQGPEREQYF.

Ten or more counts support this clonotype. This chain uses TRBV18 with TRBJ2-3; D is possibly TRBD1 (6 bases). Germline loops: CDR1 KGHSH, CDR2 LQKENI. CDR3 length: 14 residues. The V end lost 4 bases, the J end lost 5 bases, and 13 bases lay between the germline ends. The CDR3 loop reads CASSRGQTEDTQYF. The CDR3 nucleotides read TGTGCCAGCTCACGCGGACAGACTGAAGATACGCAGTATTTT.

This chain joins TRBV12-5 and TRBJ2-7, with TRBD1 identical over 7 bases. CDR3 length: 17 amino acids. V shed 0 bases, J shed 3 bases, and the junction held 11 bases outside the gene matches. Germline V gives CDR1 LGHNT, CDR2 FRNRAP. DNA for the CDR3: TGTGCTAGTGGTTTGGTTTTTTTCGAGGGGGCCAGCTACGAGCAGTACTTC. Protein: CASGLVFFEGASYEQYF.

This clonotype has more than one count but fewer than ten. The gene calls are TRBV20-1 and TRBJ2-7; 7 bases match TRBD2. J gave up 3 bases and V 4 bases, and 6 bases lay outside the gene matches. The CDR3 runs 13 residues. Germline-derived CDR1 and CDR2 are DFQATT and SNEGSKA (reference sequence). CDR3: CSAKAGVDYEQYF. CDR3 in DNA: TGCAGTGCTAAGGCGGGGGTTGACTACGAGCAGTACTTC.

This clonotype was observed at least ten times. CDR3 sequence reads: CSATPGNEQFF. The CDR3 DNA reads as TGCAGCGCTACCCCAGGCAATGAGCAGTTCTTC. The V call is TRBV29-1, the J call TRBJ2-1, with unresolved D. The CDR3 sequence is 11 residues long. The ends were cut back, 7 bases at V and 6 bases at J, with 10 bases in the middle. Germline CDR1 and CDR2: SQVTM and ANQGSEA.

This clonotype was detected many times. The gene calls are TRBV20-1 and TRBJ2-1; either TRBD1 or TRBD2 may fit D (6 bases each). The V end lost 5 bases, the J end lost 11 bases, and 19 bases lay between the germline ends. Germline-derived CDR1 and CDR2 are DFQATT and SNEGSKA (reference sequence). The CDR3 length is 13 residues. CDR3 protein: CSAYIGGYGQQFF. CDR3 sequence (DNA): TGCAGTGCTTATATCGGGGGCTACGGCCAGCAGTTCTTC.

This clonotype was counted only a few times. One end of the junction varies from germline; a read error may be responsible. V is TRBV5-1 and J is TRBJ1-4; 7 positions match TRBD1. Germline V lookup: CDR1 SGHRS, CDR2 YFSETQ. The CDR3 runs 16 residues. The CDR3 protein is CASSFYRGPINEKLFF. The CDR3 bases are TGTGCCAGCAGCTTTTACAGGGGACCCATTAATGAAAAACTGTTTTTT.

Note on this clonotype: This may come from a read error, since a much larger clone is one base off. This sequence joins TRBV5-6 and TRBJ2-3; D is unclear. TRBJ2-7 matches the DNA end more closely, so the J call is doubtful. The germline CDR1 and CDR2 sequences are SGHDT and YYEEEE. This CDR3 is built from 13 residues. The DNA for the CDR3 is TGTGCCAGCAGCTTGGCCGCACTCCAGAAGCAGTACTTC. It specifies CASSLAALQKQYF.

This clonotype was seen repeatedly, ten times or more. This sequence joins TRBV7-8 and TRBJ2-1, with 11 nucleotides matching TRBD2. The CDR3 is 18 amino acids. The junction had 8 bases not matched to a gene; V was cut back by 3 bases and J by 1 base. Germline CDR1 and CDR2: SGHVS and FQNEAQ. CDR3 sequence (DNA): TGTGCCAGCAGCTTCCGGGCTAGCGGGGGGAAGTCCTACAATGAGCAGTTCTTC. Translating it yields CASSFRASGGKSYNEQFF.